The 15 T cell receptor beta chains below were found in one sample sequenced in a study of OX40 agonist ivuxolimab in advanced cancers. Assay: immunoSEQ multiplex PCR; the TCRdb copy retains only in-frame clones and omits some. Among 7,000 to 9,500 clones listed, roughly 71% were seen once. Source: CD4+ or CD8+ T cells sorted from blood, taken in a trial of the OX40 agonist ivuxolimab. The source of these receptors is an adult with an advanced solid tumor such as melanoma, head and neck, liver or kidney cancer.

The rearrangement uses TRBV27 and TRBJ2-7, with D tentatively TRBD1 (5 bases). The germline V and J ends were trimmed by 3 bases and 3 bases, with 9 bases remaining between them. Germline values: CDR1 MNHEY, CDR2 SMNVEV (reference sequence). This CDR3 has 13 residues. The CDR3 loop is CASSLRQYYEQYF. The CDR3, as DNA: TGTGCCAGCAGTTTGAGACAGTACTACGAGCAGTACTTC.

The CDR3 protein is CASGGYNEQFF. As DNA, the CDR3 is TGTGCTAGTGGGGGTTACAATGAGCAGTTCTTC. The chain has TRBV12-5 and TRBJ2-1; no clear D. Trimming removed 6 bases at V and 4 bases at J, with 4 bases between. This CDR3 region has 11 residues. In germline, CDR1 is LGHNT, CDR2 FRNRAP.

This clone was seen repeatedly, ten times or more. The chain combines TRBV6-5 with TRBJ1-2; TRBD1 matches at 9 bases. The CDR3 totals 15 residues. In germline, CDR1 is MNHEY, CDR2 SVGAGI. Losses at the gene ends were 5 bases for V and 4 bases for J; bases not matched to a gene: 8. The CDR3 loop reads CASSSTGGAAYGYTF. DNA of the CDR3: TGTGCCAGCAGTAGCACAGGGGGCGCAGCCTATGGCTACACCTTC.

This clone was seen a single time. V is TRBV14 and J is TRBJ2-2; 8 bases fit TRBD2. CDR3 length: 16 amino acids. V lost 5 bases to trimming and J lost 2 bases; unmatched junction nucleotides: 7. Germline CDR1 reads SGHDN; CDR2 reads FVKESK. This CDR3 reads CASSSKRGPNTGELFF. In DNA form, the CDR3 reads TGTGCCAGCAGCTCCAAGCGGGGGCCCAACACCGGGGAGCTGTTTTTT. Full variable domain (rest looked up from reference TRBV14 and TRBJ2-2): EAGVTQFPSHSVIEKGQTVTLRCDPISGHDNLYWYRRVMGKEIKFLLHFVKESKQDESGMPNNRFLAERTGGTYSTLKVQPAELEDSGVYFCASSSKRGPNTGELFFGEGSRLTVL.

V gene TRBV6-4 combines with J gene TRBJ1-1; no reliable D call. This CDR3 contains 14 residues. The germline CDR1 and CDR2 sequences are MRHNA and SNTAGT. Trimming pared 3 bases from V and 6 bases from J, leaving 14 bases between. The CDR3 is CASSEAGSSSEAFF. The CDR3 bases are TGTGCCAGCAGTGAAGCGGGGTCCAGTTCTGAAGCTTTCTTT.

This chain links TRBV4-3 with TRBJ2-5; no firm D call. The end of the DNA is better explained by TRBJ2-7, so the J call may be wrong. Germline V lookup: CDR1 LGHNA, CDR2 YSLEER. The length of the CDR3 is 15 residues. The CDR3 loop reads CASSPGPGSSYEQYF. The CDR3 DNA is TGCGCCAGCAGCCCTGGTCCGGGTAGCTCCTACGAGCAGTACTTC.

CDR3 DNA: TGTGCCATCAGTGAGAGCACGGGGACGCGACCGAACACTGAAGCTTTCTTT. Its translation is CAISESTGTRPNTEAFF. The rearrangement uses TRBV10-3 and TRBJ1-1, with D possibly being TRBD1 (5 bases). This CDR3 contains 17 residues. Germline V CDR1 and CDR2: ENHRY, SYGVKD. Trimming pared 2 bases from V and 1 base from J, leaving 17 bases between.

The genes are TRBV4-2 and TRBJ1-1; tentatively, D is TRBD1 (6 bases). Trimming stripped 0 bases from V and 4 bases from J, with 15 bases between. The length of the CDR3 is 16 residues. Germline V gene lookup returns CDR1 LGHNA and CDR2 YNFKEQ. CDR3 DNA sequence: TGTGCCAGCAGCCAAGATGGGGGACACCCCGGCACTGAAGCTTTCTTT. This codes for CASSQDGGHPGTEAFF.

The CDR3 sequence: CASSDSGAGNTGELFF. DNA for the CDR3: TGTGCCAGCAGTGACTCGGGCGCAGGGAACACCGGGGAGCTGTTTTTT. The rearrangement links TRBV6-4 to TRBJ2-2; D remains ambiguous. Germline CDR1 is MRHNA and CDR2 is SNTAGT. Trimming pared 0 bases from V and 1 base from J, leaving 9 bases between. The CDR3 sequence is 16 residues long.

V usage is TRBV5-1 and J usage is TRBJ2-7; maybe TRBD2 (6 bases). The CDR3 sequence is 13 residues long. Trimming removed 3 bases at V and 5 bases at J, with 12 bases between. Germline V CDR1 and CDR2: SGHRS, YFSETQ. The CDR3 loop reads CASSSSAGHEQYF. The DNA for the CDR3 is TGCGCCAGCAGCTCTAGCGCGGGGCACGAGCAGTACTTC.

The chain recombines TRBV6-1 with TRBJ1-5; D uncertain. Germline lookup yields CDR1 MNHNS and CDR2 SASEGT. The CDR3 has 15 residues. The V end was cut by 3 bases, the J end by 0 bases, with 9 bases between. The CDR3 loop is CASSDLPDSNQPQHF. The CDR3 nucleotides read TGTGCCAGCAGTGATCTTCCTGATAGCAATCAGCCCCAGCATTTT.

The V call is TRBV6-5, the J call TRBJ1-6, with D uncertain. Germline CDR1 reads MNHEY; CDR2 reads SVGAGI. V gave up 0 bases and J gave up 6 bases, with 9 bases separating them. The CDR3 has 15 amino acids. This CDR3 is CASSYSDGSNSPLHF. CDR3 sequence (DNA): TGTGCCAGCAGTTACTCGGACGGGAGTAATTCACCCCTCCACTTT.

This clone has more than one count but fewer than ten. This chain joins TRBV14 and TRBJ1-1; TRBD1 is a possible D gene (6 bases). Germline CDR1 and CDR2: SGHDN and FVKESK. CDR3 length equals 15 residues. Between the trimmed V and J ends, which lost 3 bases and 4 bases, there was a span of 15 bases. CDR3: CASSHGGALGTEAFF. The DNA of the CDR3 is TGTGCCAGCAGCCACGGGGGGGCATTGGGCACTGAAGCTTTCTTT.

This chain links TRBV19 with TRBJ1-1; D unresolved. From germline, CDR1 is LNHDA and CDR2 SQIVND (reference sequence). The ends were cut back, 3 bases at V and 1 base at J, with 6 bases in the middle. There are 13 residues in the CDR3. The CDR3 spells CASSIFWNTEAFF. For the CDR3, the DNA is TGTGCCAGTAGTATTTTTTGGAACACTGAAGCTTTCTTT. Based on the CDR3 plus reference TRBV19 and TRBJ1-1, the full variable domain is DGGITQSPKYLFRKEGQNVTLSCEQNLNHDAMYWYRQDPGQGLRLIYYSQIVNDFQKGDIAEGYSVSREKKESFPLTVTSAQKNPTAFYLCASSIFWNTEAFFGQGTRLTVV.

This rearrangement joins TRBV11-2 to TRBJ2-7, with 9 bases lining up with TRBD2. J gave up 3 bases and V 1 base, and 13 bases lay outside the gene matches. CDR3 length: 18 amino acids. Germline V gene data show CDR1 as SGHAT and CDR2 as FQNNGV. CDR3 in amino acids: CASSLGPGGLAGHYEQYF. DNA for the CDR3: TGTGCCAGCAGCTTAGGACCGGGGGGACTAGCCGGCCACTACGAGCAGTACTTC.